This TCR beta chain was obtained from a study of chemoradiotherapy in HPV16-positive cancers. Notes on the study in general: In HPV16-positive patients, HPV-responsive T-cell expansion tracked better recurrence-free survival.

Some clones are missing from TCRdb's copy, which holds only in-frame ones; the method was immunoSEQ multiplex PCR. Here the sample spans 9,500 or so clones, around 83% being singletons. Concerning this clone: Its target is not known.

The specimen was tumor tissue, collected from a patient who underwent chemoradiotherapy. The TCR sequence derives from a human donor with HPV-associated anogenital cancer.

In DNA form, the CDR3 reads TGTGCCAGCAGCGATCCTACAGGGAGCAACATTCAGTACTTC. Protein: CASSDPTGSNIQYF. The chain carries TRBV2 and TRBJ2-4; a possible D gene is TRBD1 (6 bases). CDR1 is SNHLY and CDR2 is FYNNEI in the germline V gene. This CDR3 is built from 14 residues. Trimming left V 6 bases short and J 7 bases short, with 16 bases between.